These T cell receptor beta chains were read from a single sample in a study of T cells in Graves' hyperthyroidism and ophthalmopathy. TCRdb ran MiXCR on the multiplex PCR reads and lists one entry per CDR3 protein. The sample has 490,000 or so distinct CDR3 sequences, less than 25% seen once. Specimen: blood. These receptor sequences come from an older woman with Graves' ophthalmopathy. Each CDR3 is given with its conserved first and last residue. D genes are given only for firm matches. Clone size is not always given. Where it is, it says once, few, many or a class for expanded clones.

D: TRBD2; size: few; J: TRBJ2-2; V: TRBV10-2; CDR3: CASARLAGGLNTGELFF; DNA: TGCGCCAGCGCCAGGCTAGCGGGAGGCCTGAACACCGGGGAGCTGTTTTTT
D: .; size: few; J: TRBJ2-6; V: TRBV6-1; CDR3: CASKGHAGSSGANVLTF; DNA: TGTGCCAGCAAGGGCCACGCGGGGAGTTCTGGGGCCAACGTCCTGACTTTC
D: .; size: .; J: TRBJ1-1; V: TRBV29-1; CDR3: CSVDRTTEAFF; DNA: TGCAGCGTGGATCGGACCACTGAAGCTTTCTTT
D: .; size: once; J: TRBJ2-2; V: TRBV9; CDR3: CASRLNSGELFF; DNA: TGTGCCAGCAGGCTGAATTCCGGGGAGCTGTTTTTT
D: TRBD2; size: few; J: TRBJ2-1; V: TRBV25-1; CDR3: CASSEPGGYNEQFF; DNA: TGTGCCAGCAGTGAACCGGGAGGATACAATGAGCAGTTCTTC
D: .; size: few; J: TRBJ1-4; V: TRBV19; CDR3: CASKERPYNEKLFF; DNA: TGTGCCAGTAAAGAGCGGCCATATAATGAAAAACTGTTTTTT
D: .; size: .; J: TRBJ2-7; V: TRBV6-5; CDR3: CASSYVGVGYEQYF; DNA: TGTGCCAGCAGTTACGTCGGAGTAGGGTACGAGCAGTACTTC
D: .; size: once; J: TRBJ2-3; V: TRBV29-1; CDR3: CSVEENLRSDTQYF; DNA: TGCAGCGTTGAAGAGAATCTGCGCTCAGATACGCAGTATTTT
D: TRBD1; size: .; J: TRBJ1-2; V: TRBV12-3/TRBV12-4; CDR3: CASSQQGRDYGYTF; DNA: TGTGCCAGCAGTCAACAGGGGAGGGACTATGGCTACACCTTC
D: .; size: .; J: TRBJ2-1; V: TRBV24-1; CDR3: CATSDTGPGSYNEQFF; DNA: TGTGCCACCAGTGATACAGGGCCCGGCTCCTACAATGAGCAGTTCTTC
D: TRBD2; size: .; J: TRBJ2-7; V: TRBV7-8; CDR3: CASSLGVGGWDEQYF; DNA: TGTGCCAGCAGCTTAGGGGTCGGGGGGTGGGACGAGCAGTACTTC
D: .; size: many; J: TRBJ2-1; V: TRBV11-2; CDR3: CASSLVGVSYNEQFF; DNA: TGTGCCAGCAGCTTAGTCGGGGTATCCTACAATGAGCAGTTCTTC
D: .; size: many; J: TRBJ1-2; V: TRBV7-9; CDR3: CASSLEGRGGYTF; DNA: TGTGCCAGCAGCTTAGAGGGGAGGGGTGGCTACACCTTC
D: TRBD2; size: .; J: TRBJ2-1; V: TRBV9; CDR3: CANSSSSGREQFF; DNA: TGTGCCAACAGCTCCTCTAGCGGGAGAGAGCAGTTCTTC
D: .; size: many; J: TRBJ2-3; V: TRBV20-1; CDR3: CSARDKFGIATQYF; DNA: TGCAGTGCTAGGGACAAATTTGGAATCGCTACGCAGTATTTT
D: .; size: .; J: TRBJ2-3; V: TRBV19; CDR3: CASSPGDHPTDTQYF; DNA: TGTGCCAGTAGTCCCGGGGACCACCCAACAGATACGCAGTATTTT
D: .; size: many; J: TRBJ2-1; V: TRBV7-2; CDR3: CASSLEGLPIAEQFF; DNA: TGTGCCAGCAGCTTAGAGGGACTCCCAATAGCCGAGCAGTTCTTC
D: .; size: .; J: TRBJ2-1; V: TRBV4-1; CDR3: CASSQEVWQGGRGNEQFF; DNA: TGCGCCAGCAGCCAAGAGGTGTGGCAGGGAGGTAGGGGCAATGAGCAGTTCTTC
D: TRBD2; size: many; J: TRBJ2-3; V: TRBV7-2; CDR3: CASSLWGTSADTQYF; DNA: TGTGCCAGCAGCTTATGGGGCACTAGCGCAGATACGCAGTATTTT
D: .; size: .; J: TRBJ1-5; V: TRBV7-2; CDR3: CASSLVGGMGNQPQHF; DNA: TGTGCCAGCAGCTTAGTCGGGGGAATGGGTAATCAGCCCCAGCATTTT
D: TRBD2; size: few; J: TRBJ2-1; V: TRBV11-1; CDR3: CASSFSGGNNEQFF; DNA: TGTGCCAGCAGCTTCTCGGGAGGGAACAATGAGCAGTTCTTC
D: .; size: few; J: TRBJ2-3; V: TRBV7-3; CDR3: CASSFSGRTGDTQYF; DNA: TGTGCCAGCAGCTTTTCGGGCCGCACCGGAGATACGCAGTATTTT
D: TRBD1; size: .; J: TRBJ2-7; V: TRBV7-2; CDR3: CASSPQGASYEQYF; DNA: TGTGCCAGCAGCCCACAGGGGGCCTCCTACGAGCAGTACTTC
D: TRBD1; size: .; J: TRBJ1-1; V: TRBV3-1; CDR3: CASSQLRGLGNTEAFF; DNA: TGTGCCAGCAGCCAGTTAAGGGGGCTGGGGAACACTGAAGCTTTCTTT
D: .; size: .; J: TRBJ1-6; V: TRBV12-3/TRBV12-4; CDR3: CASSSRSNHSPLHF; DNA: TGTGCCAGCAGTTCACGGTCTAATCATTCACCCCTCCACTTT
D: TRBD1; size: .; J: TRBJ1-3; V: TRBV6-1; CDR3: CASRNNRGYGNTIYF; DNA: TGTGCCAGCCGCAACAACAGGGGATATGGAAACACCATATATTTT
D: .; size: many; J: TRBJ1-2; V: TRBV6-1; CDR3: CASSERNTYGYTF; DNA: TGTGCCAGCAGTGAACGGAACACCTATGGCTACACCTTC
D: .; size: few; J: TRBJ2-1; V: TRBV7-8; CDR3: CASRGGSQGVGEQFF; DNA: TGTGCCAGCAGGGGAGGGTCCCAGGGGGTTGGTGAGCAGTTCTTC
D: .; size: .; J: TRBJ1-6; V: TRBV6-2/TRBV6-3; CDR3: CASSYSSGGSYNSPLHF; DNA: TGTGCCAGCAGTTACTCGAGCGGGGGTTCCTATAATTCACCCCTCCACTTT